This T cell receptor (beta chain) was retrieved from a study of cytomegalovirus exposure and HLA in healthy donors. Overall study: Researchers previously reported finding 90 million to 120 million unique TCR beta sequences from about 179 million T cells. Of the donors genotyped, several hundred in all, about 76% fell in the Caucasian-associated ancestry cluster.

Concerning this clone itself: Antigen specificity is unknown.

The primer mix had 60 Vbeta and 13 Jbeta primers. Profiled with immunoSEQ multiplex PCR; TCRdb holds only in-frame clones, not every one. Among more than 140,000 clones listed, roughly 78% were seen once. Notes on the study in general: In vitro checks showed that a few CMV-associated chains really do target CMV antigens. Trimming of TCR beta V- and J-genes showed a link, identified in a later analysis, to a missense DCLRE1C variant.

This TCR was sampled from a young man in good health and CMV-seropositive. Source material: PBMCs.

CDR3 nucleotides: TGTGCCAGCAGCTTCGGGACTAGCGTCTACGAGCAGTACTTC. Protein: CASSFGTSVYEQYF. This chain joins TRBV7-2 and TRBJ2-7; 10 nucleotides line up with TRBD2. This CDR3 region has 14 residues. Germline CDR1 is SGHTA and CDR2 is FQGNSA. Trimming cost V 3 bases and J 3 bases; bases outside gene matches: 2.